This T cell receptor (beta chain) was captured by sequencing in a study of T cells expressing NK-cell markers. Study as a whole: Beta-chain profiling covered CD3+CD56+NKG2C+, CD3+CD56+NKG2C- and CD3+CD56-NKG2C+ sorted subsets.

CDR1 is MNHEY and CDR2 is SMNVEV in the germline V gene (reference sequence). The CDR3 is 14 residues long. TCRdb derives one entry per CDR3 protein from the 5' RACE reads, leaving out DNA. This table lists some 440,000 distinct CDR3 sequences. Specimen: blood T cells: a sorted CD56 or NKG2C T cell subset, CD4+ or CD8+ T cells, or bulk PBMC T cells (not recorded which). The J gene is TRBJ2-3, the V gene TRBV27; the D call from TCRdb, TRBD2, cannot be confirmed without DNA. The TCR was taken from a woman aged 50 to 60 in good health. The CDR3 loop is CASSLERPGDTQYF.